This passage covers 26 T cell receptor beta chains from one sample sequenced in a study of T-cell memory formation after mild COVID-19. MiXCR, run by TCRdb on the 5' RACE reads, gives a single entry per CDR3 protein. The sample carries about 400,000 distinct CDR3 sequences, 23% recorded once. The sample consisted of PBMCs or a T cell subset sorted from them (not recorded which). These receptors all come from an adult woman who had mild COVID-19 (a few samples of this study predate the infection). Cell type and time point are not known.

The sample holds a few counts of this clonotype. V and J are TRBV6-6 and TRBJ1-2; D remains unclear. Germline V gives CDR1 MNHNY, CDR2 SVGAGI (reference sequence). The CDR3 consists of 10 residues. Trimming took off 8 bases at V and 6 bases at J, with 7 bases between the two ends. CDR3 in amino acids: CASGGDGYTF. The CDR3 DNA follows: TGTGCCAGCGGTGGGGATGGCTACACCTTC.

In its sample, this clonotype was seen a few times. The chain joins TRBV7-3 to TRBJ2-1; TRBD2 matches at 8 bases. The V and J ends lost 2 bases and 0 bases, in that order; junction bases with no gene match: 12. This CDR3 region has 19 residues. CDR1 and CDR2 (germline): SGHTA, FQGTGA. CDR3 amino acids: CASSLSYFTSGSSYNEQFF. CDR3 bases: TGTGCCAGCAGCTTATCCTACTTCACCAGCGGGAGCTCCTACAATGAGCAGTTCTTC.

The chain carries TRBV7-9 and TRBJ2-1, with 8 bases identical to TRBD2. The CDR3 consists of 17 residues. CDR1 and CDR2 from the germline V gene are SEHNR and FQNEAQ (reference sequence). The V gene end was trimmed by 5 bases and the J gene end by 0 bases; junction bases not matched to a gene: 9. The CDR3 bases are TGTGCCAGCAGCCCTCGACTAGCGCCAAGCTCCTACAATGAGCAGTTCTTC. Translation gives CASSPRLAPSSYNEQFF.

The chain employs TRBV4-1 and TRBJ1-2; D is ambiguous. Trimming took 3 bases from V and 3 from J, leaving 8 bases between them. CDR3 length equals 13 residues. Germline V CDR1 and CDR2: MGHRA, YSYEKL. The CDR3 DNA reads TGCGCCAGCAGCCAGGGGAACGACTATGGCTACACCTTC. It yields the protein CASSQGNDYGYTF.

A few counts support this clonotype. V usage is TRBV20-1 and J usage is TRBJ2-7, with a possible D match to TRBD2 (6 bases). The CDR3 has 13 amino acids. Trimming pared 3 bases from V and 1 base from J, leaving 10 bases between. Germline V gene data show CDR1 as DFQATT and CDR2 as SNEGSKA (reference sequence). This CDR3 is CSARDGLSYEQYF. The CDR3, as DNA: TGCAGTGCTAGGGACGGACTATCCTACGAGCAGTACTTC.

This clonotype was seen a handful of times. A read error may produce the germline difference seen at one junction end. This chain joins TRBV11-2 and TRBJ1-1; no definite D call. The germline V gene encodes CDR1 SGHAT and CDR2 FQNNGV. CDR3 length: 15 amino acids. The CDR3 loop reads CASSLVYSDGPTRDF. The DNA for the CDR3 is TGTGCCAGCAGCTTAGTATACTCAGACGGGCCTACCCGCGACTTT.

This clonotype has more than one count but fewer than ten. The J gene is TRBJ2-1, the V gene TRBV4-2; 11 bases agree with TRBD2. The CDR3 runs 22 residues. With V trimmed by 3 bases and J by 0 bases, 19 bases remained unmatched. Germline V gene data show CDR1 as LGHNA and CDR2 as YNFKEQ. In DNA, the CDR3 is TGTGCCAGCAGCCATCCCCCTCCGGAATTTTTGACTAGCGGGGACTCCTACAATGAGCAGTTCTTC. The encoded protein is CASSHPPPEFLTSGDSYNEQFF.

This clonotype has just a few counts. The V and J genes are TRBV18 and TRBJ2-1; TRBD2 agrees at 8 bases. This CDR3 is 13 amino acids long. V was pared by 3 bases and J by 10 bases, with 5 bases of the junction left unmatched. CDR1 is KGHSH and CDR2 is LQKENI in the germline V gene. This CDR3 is CASSPTGGQEQFF. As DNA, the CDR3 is TGTGCCAGCTCACCCACGGGGGGGCAAGAGCAGTTCTTC.

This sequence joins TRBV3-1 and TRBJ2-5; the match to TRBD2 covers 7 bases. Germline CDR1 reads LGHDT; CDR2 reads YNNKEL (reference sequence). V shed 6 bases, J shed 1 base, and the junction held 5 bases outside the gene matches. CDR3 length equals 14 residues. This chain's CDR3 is CASSRDYSQETQYF. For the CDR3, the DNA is TGTGCCAGCAGTCGGGACTACAGCCAAGAGACCCAGTACTTC.

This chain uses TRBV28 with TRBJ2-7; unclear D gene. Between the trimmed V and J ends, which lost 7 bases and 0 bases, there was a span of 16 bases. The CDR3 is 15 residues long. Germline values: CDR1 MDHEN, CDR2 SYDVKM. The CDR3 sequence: CASTSGRLHSYEQYF. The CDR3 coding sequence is TGTGCCAGCACCTCCGGAAGACTCCACTCCTACGAGCAGTACTTC.

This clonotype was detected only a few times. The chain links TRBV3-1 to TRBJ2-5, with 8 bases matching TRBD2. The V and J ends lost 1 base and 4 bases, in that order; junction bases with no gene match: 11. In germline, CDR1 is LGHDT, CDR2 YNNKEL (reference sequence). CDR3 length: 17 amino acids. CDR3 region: CASSQVHRGLAGETQYF. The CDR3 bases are TGTGCCAGCAGCCAAGTTCATAGAGGACTAGCAGGAGAGACCCAGTACTTC.

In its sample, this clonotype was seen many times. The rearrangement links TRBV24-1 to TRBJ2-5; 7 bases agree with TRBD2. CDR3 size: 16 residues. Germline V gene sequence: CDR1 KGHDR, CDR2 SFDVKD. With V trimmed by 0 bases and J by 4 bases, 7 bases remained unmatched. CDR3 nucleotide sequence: TGTGCCACCAGTGATTTGTCGGGGTCGGGAGGAGAGACCCAGTACTTC. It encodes CATSDLSGSGGETQYF.

CDR3 sequence reads: CSAQVEGLAVYEQYF. In DNA, the CDR3 is TGCAGTGCCCAAGTGGAGGGACTAGCGGTGTACGAGCAGTACTTC. The V and J genes are TRBV20-1 and TRBJ2-7, with 11 bases aligning to TRBD2. The CDR3 spans 15 residues. Germline values: CDR1 DFQATT, CDR2 SNEGSKA (reference sequence). V shed 6 bases, J shed 4 bases, and the junction held 11 bases outside the gene matches.

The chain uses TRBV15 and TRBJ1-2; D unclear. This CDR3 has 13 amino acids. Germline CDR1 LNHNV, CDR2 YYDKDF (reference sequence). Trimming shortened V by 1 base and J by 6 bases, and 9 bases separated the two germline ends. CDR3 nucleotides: TGTGCCACCAGCAGAGTAGACGATCATGGCTACACCTTC. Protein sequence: CATSRVDDHGYTF.

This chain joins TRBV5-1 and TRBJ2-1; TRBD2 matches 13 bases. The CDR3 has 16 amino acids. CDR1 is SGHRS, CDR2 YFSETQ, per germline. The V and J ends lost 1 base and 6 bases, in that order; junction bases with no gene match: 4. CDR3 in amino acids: CASSLRGLAGSNEQFF. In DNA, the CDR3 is TGCGCCAGCAGCTTGAGGGGACTAGCGGGATCCAATGAGCAGTTCTTC.

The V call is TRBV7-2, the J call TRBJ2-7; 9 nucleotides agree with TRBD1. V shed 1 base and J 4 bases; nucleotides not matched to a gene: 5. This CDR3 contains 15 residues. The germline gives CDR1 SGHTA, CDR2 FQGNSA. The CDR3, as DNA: TGTGCCAGCAGCTTAGACGACGGACAGGGGTACGAGCAGTACTTC. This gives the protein CASSLDDGQGYEQYF.

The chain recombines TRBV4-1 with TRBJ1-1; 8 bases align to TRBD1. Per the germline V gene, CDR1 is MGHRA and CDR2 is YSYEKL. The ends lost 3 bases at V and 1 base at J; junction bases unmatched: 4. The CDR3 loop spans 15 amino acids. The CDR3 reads CASSQTGVSNTEAFF. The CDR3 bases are TGCGCCAGCAGCCAGACAGGGGTTTCGAACACTGAAGCTTTCTTT.

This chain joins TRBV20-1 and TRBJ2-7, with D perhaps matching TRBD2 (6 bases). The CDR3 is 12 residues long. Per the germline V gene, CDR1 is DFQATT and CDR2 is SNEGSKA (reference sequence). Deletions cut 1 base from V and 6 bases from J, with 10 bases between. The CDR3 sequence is CSARAAGSEQYF. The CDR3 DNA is TGCAGTGCTAGAGCTGCGGGGAGCGAGCAGTACTTC.

CDR3 amino acids: CASSYEAVSPKKLFF. CDR3 DNA sequence: TGTGCCAGCAGTTACGAGGCCGTTTCACCTAAAAAACTGTTTTTT. V gene TRBV27 combines with J gene TRBJ1-4; no clear D gene. The CDR3 contains 15 residues. The germline V and J ends were trimmed by 4 bases and 9 bases, with 18 bases remaining between them. Germline CDR1 is MNHEY and CDR2 is SMNVEV (reference sequence).

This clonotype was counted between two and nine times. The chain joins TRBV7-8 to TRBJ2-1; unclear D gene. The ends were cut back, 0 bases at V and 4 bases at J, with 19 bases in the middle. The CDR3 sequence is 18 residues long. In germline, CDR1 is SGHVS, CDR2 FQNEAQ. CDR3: CASSLAPPRGVGYNEQFF. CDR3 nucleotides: TGTGCCAGCAGCTTAGCCCCGCCGCGAGGTGTGGGATACAATGAGCAGTTCTTC. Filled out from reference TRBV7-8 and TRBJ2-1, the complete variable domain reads GAGVSQSPRYKVAKRGQDVALRCDPISGHVSLFWYQQALGQGPEFLTYFQNEAQLDKSGLPSDRFFAERPEGSVSTLKIQRTQQEDSAVYLCASSLAPPRGVGYNEQFFGPGTRLTVL.

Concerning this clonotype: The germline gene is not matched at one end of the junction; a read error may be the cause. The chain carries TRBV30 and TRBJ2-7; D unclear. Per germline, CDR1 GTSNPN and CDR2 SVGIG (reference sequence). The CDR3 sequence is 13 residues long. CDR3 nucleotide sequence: TGTGCCTGGACCACGGCAGAAGGAGATCACGCTACCTTC. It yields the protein CAWTTAEGDHATF.

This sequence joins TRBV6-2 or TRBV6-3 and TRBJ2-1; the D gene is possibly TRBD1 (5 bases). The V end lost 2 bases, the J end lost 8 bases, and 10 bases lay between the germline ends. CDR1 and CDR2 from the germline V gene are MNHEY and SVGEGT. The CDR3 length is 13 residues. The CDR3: CASSYPTVYEQFF. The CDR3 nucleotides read TGTGCCAGCAGTTACCCGACAGTCTATGAGCAGTTCTTC.

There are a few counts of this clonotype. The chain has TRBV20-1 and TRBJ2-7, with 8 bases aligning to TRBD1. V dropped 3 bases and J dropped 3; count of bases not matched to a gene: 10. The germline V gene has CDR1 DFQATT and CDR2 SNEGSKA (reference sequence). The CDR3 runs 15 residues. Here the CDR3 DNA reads TGCAGTGCTAGCGGAACAGGGGGTTTCATCTACGAGCAGTACTTC. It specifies CSASGTGGFIYEQYF.

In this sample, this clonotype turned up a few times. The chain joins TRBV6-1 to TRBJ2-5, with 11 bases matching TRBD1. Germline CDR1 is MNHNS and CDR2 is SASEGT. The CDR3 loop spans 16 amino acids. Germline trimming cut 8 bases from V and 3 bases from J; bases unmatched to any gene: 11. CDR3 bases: TGTGCCAGCGAGGACCGGGACAGGGGGGTAGAAGAGACCCAGTACTTC. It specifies CASEDRDRGVEETQYF.

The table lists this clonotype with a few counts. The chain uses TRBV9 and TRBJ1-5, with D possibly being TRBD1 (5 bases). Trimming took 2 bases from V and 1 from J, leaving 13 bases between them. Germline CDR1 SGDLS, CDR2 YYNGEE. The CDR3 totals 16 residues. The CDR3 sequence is CASSVDGGTSNQPQHF. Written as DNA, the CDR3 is TGTGCCAGCAGCGTCGACGGGGGTACGAGCAATCAGCCCCAGCATTTT.

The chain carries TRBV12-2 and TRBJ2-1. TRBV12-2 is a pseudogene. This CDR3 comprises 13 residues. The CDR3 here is CASRSVLRNEQFF. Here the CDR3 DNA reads TGTGCAAGTCGCTCAGTCTTGAGGAATGAGCAGTTCTTC.